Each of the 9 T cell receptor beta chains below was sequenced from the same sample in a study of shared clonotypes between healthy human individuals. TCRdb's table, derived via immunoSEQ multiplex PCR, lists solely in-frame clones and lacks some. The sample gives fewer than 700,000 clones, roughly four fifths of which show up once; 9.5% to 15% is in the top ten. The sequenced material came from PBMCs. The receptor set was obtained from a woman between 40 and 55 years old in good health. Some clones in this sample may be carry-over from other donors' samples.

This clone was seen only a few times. The CDR3 bases are TGTGCCGTAGGACAGGGCGGTGGAAACACCATATATTTT. Its protein product is CAVGQGGGNTIYF. This chain joins TRBV10-3 and TRBJ1-3, with TRBD1 identical over 8 bases. The CDR3 extends over 13 amino acids. Germline CDR1 ENHRY, CDR2 SYGVKD. Trimming took 11 bases from V and 3 from J; bases not matched to a gene: 6.

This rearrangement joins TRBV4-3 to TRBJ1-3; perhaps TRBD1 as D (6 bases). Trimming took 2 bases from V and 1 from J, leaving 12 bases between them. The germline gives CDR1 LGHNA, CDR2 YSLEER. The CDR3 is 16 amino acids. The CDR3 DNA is TGCGCCAGCAGCCAATTGACAGGTTGGTCTGGAAACACCATATATTTT. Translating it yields CASSQLTGWSGNTIYF.

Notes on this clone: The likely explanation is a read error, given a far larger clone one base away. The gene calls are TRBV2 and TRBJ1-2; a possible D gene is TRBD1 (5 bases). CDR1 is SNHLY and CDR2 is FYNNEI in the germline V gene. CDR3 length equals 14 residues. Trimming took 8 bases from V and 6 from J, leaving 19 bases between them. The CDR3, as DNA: TGTGCCAGCGAGGGGCTTGGCAGGTCTGATGGCTACACCTTC. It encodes CASEGLGRSDGYTF.

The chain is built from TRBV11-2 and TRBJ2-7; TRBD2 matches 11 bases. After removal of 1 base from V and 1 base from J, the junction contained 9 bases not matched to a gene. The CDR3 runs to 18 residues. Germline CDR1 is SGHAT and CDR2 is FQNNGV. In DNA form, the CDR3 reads TGTGCCAGCAGCTTAGTCACCTCGGGACTAGCGGCTTCCTACGAGCAGTACTTC. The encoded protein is CASSLVTSGLAASYEQYF.

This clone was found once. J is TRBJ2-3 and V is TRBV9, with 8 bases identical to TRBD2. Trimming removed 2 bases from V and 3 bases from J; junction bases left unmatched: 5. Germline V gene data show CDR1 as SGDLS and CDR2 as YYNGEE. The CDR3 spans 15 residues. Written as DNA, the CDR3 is TGTGCCAGCAGCGTGTTAGCGGGATTGACAGATACGCAGTATTTT. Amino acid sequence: CASSVLAGLTDTQYF.

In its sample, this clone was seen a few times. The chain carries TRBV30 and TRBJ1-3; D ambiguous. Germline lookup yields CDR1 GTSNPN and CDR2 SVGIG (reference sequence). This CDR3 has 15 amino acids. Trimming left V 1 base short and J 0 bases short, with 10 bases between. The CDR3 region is CAWSEWSYSGNTIYF. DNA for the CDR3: TGTGCCTGGAGTGAATGGTCGTACTCTGGAAACACCATATATTTT.

The chain's CDR3 is CASSQLGGSDQPQHF. DNA for the CDR3: TGTGCCAGCAGCCAATTGGGGGGGTCCGATCAGCCCCAGCATTTT. The rearrangement links TRBV16 to TRBJ1-5; tentative D call: TRBD1 (5 bases). Between the trimmed V and J ends, which lost 1 base and 5 bases, there was a span of 12 bases. This CDR3 comprises 15 residues. Germline CDR1 and CDR2: KGHSY and FQNENV.

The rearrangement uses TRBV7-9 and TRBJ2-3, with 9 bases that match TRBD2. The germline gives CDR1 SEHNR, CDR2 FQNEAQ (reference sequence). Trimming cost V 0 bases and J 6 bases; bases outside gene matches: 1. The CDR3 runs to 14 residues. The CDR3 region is CASSLATSGDTQYF. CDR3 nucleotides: TGTGCCAGCAGCTTAGCAACTAGCGGGGATACGCAGTATTTT. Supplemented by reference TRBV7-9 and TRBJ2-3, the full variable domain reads DTGVSQNPRHKITKRGQNVTFRCDPISEHNRLYWYRQTLGQGPEFLTYFQNEAQLEKSRLLSDRFSAERPKGSFSTLEIQRTEQGDSAMYLCASSLATSGDTQYFGPGTRLTVL.

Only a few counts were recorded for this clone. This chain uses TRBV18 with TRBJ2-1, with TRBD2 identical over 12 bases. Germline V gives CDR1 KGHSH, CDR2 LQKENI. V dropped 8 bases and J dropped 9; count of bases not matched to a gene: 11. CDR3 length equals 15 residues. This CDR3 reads CASREGTSGSPEQFF. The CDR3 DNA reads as TGTGCCAGCCGGGAGGGGACTAGCGGGTCGCCTGAGCAGTTCTTC.